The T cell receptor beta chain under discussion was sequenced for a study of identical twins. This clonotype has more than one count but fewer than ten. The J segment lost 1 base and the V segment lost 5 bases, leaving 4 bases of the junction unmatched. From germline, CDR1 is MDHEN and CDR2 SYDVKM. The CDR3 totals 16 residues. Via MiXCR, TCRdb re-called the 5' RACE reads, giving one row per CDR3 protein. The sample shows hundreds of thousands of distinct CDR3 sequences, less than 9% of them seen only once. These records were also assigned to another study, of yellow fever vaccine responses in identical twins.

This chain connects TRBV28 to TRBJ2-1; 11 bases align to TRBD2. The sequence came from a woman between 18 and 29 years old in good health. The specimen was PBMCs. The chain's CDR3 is CASSAGTSGSYNEQFF. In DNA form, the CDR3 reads TGTGCCAGCAGTGCTGGGACTAGCGGTTCCTACAATGAGCAGTTCTTC. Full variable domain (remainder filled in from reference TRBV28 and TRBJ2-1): DVKVTQSSRYLVKRTGEKVFLECVQDMDHENMFWYRQDPGLGLRLIYFSYDVKMKEKGDIPEGYSVSREKKERFSLILESASTNQTSMYLCASSAGTSGSYNEQFFGPGTRLTVL.